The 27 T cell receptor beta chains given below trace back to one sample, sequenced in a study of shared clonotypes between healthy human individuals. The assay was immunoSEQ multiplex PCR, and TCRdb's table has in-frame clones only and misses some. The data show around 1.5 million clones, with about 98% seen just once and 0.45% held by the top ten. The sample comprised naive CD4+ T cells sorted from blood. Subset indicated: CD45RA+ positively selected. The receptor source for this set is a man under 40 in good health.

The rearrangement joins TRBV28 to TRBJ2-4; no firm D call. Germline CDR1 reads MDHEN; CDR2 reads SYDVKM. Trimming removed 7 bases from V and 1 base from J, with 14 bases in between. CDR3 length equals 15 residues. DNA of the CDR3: TGTGCCAGCACCCCTGCAAGCCAGGCCAAAAACATTCAGTACTTC. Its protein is CASTPASQAKNIQYF.

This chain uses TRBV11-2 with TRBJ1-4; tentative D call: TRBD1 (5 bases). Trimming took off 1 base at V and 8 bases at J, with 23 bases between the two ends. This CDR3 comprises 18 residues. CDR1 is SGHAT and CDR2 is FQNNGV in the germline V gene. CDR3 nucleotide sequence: TGTGCCAGCAGCTTAGTTAGGGGTTTTGAGGCCCCCGTGGAAAAACTGTTTTTT. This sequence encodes CASSLVRGFEAPVEKLFF.

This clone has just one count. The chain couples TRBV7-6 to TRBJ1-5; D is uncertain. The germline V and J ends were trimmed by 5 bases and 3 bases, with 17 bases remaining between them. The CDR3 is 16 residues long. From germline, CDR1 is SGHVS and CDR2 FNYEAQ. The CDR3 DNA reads TGTGCCAGCAGCCGACGAACCCCACAGATCAATCAGCCCCAGCATTTT. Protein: CASSRRTPQINQPQHF.

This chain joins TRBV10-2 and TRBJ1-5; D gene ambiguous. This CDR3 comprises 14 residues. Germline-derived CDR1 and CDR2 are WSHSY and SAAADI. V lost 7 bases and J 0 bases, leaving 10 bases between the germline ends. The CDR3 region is CASTGSNSNQPQHF. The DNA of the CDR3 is TGCGCCAGCACGGGGTCTAATAGCAATCAGCCCCAGCATTTT.

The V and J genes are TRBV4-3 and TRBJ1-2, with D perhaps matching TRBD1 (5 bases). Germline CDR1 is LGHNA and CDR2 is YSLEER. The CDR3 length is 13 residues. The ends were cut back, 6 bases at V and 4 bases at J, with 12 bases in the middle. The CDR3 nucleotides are TGCGCCAGCAGACCCCAGGGAAGCTATGGCTACACCTTC. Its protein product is CASRPQGSYGYTF.

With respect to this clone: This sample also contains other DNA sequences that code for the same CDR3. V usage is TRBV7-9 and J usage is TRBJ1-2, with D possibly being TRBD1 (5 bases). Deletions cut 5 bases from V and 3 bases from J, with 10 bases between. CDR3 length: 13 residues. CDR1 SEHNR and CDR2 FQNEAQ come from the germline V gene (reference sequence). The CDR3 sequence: CASSLGADYGYTF. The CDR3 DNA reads TGTGCCAGCAGCCTTGGGGCAGACTATGGCTACACCTTC.

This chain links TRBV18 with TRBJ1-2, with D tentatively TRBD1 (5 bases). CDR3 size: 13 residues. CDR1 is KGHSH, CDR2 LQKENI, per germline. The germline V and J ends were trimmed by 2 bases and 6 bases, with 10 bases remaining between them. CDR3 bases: TGTGCCAGCTCACCAGGGGGGGAGCATGGCTACACCTTC. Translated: CASSPGGEHGYTF.

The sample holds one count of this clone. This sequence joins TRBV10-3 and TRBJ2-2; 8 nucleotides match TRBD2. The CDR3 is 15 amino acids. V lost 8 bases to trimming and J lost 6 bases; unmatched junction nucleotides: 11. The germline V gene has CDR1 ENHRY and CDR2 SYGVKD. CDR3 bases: TGTGCCATCGCAGCGCCAGCGGGAGTTGCCGGGGAGCTGTTTTTT. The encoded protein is CAIAAPAGVAGELFF.

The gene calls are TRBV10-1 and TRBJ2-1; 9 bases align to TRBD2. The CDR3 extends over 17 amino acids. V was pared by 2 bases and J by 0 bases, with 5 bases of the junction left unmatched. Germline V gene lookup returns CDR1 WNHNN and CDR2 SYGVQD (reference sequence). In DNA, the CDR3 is TGCGCCAGCAGTGAGGCTAGCGGGGATAGCTCCTACAATGAGCAGTTCTTC. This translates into CASSEASGDSSYNEQFF.

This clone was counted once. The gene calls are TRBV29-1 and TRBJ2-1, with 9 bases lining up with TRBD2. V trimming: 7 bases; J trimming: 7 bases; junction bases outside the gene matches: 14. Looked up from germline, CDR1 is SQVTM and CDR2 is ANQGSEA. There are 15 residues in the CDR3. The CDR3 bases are TGCAGCGGGCAGGGCGCGGGAGGGCCAGGTAATGAGCAGTTCTTC. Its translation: CSGQGAGGPGNEQFF.

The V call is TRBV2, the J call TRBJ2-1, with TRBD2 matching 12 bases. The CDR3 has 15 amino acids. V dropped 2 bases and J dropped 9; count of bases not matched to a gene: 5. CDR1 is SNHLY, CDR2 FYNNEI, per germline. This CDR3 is CASSELAGGPGEQFF. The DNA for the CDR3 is TGTGCCAGCAGTGAACTAGCGGGAGGGCCGGGTGAGCAGTTCTTC.

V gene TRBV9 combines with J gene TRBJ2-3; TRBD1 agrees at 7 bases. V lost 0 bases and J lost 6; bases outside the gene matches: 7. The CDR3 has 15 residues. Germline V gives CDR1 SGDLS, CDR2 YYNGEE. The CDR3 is CASSVGSRRGDTQYF. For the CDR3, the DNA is TGTGCCAGCAGCGTAGGGTCCCGCAGGGGGGATACGCAGTATTTT.

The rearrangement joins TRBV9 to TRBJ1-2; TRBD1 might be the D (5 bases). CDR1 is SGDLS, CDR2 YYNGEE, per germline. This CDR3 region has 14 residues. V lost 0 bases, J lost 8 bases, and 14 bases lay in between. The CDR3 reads CASSVVGGVGGYTF. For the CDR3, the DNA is TGTGCCAGCAGCGTAGTAGGAGGGGTAGGCGGCTACACCTTC. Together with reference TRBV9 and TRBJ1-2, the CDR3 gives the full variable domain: DSGVTQTPKHLITATGQRVTLRCSPRSGDLSVYWYQQSLDQGLQFLIQYYNGEERAKGNILERFSAQQFPDLHSELNLSSLELGDSALYFCASSVVGGVGGYTFGSGTRLTVV.

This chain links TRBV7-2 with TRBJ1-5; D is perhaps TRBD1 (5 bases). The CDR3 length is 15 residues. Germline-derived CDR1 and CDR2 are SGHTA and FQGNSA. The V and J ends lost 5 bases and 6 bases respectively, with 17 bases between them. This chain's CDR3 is CASSTAGRQGQPQHF. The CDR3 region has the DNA TGTGCCAGCAGCACTGCAGGGCGTCAAGGTCAGCCCCAGCATTTT.

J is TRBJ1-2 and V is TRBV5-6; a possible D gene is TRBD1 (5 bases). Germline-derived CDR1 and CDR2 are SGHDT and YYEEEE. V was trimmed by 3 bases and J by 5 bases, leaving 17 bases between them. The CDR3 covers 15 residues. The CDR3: CASSSNLRGVYGYTF. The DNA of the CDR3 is TGTGCCAGCAGCTCCAACTTACGGGGGGTTTATGGCTACACCTTC.

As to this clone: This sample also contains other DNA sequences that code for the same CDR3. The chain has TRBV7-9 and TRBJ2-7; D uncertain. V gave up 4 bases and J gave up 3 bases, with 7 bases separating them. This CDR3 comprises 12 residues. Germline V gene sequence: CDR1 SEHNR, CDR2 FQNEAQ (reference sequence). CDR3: CASSSLIYEQYF. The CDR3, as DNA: TGTGCCAGCAGCTCCTTAATCTACGAGCAGTACTTC.

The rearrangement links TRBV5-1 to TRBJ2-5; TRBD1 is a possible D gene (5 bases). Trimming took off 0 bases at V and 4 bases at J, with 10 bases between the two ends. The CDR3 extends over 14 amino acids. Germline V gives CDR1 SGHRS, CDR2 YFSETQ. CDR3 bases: TGCGCCAGCAGCTTGGAGGCAGGGCCAGAGACCCAGTACTTC. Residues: CASSLEAGPETQYF. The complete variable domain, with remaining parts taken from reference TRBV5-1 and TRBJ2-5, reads KAGVTQTPRYLIKTRGQQVTLSCSPISGHRSVSWYQQTPGQGLQFLFEYFSETQRNKGNFPGRFSGRQFSNSRSEMNVSTLELGDSALYLCASSLEAGPETQYFGPGTRLLVL.

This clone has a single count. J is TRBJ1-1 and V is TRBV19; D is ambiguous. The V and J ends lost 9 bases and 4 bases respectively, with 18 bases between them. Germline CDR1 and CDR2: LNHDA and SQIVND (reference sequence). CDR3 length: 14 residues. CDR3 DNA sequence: TGTGCCAGCATCTCCCGTTACGGCGGCACTGAAGCTTTCTTT. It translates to CASISRYGGTEAFF.

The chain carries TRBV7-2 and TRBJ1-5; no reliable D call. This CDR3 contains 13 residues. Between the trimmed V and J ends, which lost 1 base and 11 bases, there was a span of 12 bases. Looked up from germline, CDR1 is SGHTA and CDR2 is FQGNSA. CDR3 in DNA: TGTGCCAGCAGCTTAGACACCTATGGGACCCAGCATTTT. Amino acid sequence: CASSLDTYGTQHF.

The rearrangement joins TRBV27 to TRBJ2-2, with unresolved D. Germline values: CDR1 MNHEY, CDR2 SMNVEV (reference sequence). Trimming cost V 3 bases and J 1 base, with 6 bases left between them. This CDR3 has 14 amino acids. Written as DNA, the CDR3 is TGTGCCAGCAGTTTGCTGATGAACACCGGGGAGCTGTTTTTT. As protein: CASSLLMNTGELFF.

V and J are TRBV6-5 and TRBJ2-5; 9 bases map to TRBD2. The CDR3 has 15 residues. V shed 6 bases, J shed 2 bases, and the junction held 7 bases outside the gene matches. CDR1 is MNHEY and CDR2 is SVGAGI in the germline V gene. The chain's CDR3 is CASSISGRGQETQYF. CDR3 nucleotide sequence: TGTGCCAGCAGCATTAGCGGGAGAGGGCAAGAGACCCAGTACTTC.

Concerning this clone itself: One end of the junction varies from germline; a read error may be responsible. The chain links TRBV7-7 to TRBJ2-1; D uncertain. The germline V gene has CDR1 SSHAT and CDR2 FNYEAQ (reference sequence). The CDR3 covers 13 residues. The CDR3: CASSLTDWNEQFF. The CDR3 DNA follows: TGTGCTAGCAGCTTAACGGATTGGAATGAGCAGTTCTTC.

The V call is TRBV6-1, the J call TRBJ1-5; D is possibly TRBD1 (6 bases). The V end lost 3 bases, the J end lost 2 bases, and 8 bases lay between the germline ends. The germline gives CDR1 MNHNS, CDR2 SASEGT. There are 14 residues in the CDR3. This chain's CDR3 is CASSDWGRNQPQHF. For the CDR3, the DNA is TGTGCCAGCAGTGATTGGGGGCGCAATCAGCCCCAGCATTTT.

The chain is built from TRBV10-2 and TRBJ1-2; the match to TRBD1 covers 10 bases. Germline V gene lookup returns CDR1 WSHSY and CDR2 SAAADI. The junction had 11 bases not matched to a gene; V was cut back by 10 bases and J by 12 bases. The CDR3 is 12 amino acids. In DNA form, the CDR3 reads TGCGCCATCTCTATCCAGGGACAGGGGCACACCTTC. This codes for CAISIQGQGHTF.

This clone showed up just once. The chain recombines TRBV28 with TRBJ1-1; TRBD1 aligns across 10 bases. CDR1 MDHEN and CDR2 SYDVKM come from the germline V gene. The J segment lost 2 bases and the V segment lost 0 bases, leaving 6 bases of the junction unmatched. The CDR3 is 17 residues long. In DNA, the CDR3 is TGTGCCAGCAGTTTATGGGGACAGGGGCCTTTAAACACTGAAGCTTTCTTT. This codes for CASSLWGQGPLNTEAFF.

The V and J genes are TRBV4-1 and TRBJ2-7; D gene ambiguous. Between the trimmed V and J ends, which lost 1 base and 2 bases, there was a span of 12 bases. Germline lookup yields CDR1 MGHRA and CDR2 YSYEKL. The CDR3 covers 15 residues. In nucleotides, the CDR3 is TGCGCCAGCAGCCAAGCGGCTAGTAACCCCTACGAGCAGTACTTC. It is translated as CASSQAASNPYEQYF.

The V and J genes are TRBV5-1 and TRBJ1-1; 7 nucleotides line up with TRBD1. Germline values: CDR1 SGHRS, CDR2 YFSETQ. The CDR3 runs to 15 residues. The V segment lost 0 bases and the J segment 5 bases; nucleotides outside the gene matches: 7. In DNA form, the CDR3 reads TGCGCCAGCAGCTTGGATCCACAGGGACAGACTGAAGCTTTCTTT. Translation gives CASSLDPQGQTEAFF.